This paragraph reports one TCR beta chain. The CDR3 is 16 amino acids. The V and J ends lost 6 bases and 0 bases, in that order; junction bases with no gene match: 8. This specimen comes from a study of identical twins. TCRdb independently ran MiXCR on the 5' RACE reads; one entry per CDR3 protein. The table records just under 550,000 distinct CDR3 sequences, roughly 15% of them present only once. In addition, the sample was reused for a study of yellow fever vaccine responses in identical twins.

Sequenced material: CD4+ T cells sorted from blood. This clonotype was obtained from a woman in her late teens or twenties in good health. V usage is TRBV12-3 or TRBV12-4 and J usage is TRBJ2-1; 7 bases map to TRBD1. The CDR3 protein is CASSLDRPSSYNEQFF. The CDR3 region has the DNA TGTGCCAGCAGCTTGGACAGGCCAAGCTCCTACAATGAGCAGTTCTTC.